This TCR beta chain was obtained from a study of radiation and T cells in renal cell carcinoma. Study-level results: Baseline intratumoral clonotype presence is unknown without pretreatment biopsies. From baseline, blood top tumor clonotypes peaked at 2 weeks post-radiation.

This sample's time point: blood 2 weeks post-SBRT. Treatment reported: 15 Gy SBRT to primary tumor, nephrectomy 4 weeks later. Sequencing was performed with immunoSEQ multiplex PCR; in TCRdb, only in-frame clones are kept and a portion is missing. The profile shows about 120,000 clones, 81% of them singletons. CDR3 length equals 15 residues. Germline CDR1 reads SGHTA; CDR2 reads FQGNSA. V was pared by 0 bases and J by 12 bases, with 21 bases between. A word on this clone: Its antigen is still unknown.

This material consisted of blood, taken from a patient whose treatment included radiotherapy and nephrectomy. The chain recombines TRBV7-2 with TRBJ2-7; D is possibly TRBD2 (5 bases). This sequence was found in a middle-aged man with renal cell carcinoma. Written as DNA, the CDR3 is TGTGCCAGCAGCTTAGCGTTTTCCCGGGGAAGTCTAGCGTACTTC. This translates into CASSLAFSRGSLAYF.